Presented here are 3 T cell receptor beta chains from one specimen sequenced in a study of PD-L1 blockade in urothelial cancer. Method: immunoSEQ multiplex PCR; TCRdb's copy keeps in-frame clones and lacks some. This table has roughly 40,000 clones, around 83% appearing once. Source: PBMCs, taken around atezolizumab (anti-PD-L1) treatment. The origin of the receptors is a man aged 55 to 70 with urothelial cancer.

The chain joins TRBV14 to TRBJ2-7; D may be TRBD2 (5 bases). Germline V gene sequence: CDR1 SGHDN, CDR2 FVKESK. The CDR3 spans 15 residues. V was clipped by 0 bases and J by 1 base, with 10 bases between them. This CDR3 reads CASSQERASSYEQYF. CDR3 nucleotides: TGTGCCAGCAGCCAAGAGAGGGCCAGTTCCTACGAGCAGTACTTC.

The chain links TRBV10-2 to TRBJ1-1; D call uncertain. Trimming stripped 7 bases from V and 0 bases from J, with 18 bases between. Germline V gives CDR1 WSHSY, CDR2 SAAADI. The CDR3 has 16 residues. The CDR3: CASKAYLEGVNTEAFF. The DNA of the CDR3 is TGCGCCAGCAAGGCATATCTCGAGGGCGTGAACACTGAAGCTTTCTTT.

The chain links TRBV10-3 to TRBJ2-1; the match to TRBD1 covers 10 bases. This CDR3 contains 15 residues. From germline, CDR1 is ENHRY and CDR2 SYGVKD. Trimming at V came to 8 bases and at J to 4 bases, leaving 8 bases not matched to a gene. The CDR3: CAIATDRGPYNEQFF. The CDR3 bases are TGTGCCATCGCTACCGACAGGGGGCCATACAATGAGCAGTTCTTC.